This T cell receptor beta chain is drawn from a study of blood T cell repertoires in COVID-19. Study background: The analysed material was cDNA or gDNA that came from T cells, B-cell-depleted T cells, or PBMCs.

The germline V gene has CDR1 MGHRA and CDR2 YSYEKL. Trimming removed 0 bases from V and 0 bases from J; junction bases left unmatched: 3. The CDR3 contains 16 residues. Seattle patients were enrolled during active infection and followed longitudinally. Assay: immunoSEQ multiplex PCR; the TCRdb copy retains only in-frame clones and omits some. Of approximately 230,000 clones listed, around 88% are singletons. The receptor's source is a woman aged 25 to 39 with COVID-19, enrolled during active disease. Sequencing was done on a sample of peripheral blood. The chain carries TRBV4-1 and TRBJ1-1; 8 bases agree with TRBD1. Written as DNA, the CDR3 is TGCGCCAGCAGCCAAGATCGGACAGGGATGAACACTGAAGCTTTCTTT. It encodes CASSQDRTGMNTEAFF.